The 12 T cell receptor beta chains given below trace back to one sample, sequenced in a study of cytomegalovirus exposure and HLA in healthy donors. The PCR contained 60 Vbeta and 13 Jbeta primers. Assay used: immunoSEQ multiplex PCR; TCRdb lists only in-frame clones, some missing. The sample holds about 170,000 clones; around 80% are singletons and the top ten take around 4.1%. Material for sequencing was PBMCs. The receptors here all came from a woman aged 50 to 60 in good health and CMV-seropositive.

The DNA of the CDR3 is TGTGCCTGGAAGCTCGTGACAGGGGACGGGATGTTGGCTTTCTTT. It specifies CAWKLVTGDGMLAFF. The chain employs TRBV30 and TRBJ1-1; 8 bases match TRBD1. This CDR3 spans 15 amino acids. J lost 11 bases, V lost 4 bases, and 18 bases had no gene match. Germline lookup yields CDR1 GTSNPN and CDR2 SVGIG (reference sequence).

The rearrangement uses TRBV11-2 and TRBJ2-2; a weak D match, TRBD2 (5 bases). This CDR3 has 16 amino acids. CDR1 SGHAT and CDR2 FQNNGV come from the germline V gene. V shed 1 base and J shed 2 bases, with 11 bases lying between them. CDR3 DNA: TGTGCCAGCAGCTTAGTCGGTAGCGACAACACCGGGGAGCTGTTTTTT. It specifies CASSLVGSDNTGELFF.

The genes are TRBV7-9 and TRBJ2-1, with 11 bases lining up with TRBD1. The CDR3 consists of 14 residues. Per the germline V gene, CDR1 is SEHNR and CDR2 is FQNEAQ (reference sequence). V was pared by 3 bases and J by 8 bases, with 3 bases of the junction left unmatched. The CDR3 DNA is TGTGCCAGCAGCTTTTGGACAGGGGGCGATGAGCAGTTCTTC. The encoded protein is CASSFWTGGDEQFF.

CDR3 sequence (DNA): TGTGCCAGCAGCTCCGGGACAGACTATGGCTACACCTTC. As protein: CASSSGTDYGYTF. This sequence joins TRBV5-4 and TRBJ1-2; TRBD1 aligns across 7 bases. Unmatched junction bases numbered 2, after V lost 3 bases and J lost 3 bases. The CDR3 extends over 13 amino acids. Looked up from germline, CDR1 is SGHNT and CDR2 is YYREEE (reference sequence). The entire variable domain, with the rest obtained from reference TRBV5-4 and TRBJ1-2, is as follows: ETGVTQSPTHLIKTRGQQVTLRCSSQSGHNTVSWYQQALGQGPQFIFQYYREEENGRGNFPPRFSGLQFPNYSSELNVNALELDDSALYLCASSSGTDYGYTFGSGTRLTVV.

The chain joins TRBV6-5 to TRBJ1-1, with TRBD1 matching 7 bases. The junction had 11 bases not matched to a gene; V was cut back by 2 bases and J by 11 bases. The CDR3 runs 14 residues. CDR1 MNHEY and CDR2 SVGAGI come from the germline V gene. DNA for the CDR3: TGTGCCAGCAGTTACGCCTATAGACAGGGTTTGGCTTTCTTT. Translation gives CASSYAYRQGLAFF.

In nucleotides, the CDR3 is TGTGCCAGCTCACCGAACGGGAGAACGGGCGAGCAGTACTTC. It translates to CASSPNGRTGEQYF. The V gene is TRBV18, the J gene TRBJ2-7, with TRBD2 as a possible D gene (6 bases). Germline V gives CDR1 KGHSH, CDR2 LQKENI. V was pared by 3 bases and J by 6 bases, with 15 bases between. The length of the CDR3 is 14 residues.

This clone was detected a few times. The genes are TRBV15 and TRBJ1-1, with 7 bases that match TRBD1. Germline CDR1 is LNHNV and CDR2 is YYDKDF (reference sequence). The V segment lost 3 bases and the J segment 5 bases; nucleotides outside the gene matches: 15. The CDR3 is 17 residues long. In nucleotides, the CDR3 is TGTGCCACCAGCAGTCCCTCTACAGGGGAGCGGAGTACTGAAGCTTTCTTT. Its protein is CATSSPSTGERSTEAFF.

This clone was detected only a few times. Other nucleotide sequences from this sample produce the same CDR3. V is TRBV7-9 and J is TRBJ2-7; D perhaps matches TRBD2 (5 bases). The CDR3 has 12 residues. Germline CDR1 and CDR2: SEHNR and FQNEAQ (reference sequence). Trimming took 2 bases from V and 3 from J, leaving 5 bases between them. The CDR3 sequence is CASSLRGYEQYF. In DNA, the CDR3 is TGTGCCAGCAGCTTACGGGGCTACGAGCAGTACTTC.

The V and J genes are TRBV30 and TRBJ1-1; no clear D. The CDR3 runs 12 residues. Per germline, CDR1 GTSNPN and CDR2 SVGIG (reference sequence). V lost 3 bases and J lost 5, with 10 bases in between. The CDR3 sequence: CAWRPGWTEAFF. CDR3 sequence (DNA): TGTGCCTGGAGGCCCGGGTGGACTGAAGCTTTCTTT.

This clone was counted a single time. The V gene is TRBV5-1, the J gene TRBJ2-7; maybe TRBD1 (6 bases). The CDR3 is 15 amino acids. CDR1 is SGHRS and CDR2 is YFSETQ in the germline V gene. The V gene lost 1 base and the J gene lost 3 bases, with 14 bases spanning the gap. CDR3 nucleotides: TGCGCCAGCAGCTTGTTTTTGGGGGCTATCTACGAGCAGTACTTC. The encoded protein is CASSLFLGAIYEQYF.

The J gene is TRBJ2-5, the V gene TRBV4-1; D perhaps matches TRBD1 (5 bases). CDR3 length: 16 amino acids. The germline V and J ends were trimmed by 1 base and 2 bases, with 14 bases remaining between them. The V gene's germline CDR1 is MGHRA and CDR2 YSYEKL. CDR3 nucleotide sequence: TGCGCCAGCAGCCAAGCTTACAGGAGTTATCAAGAGACCCAGTACTTC. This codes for CASSQAYRSYQETQYF.

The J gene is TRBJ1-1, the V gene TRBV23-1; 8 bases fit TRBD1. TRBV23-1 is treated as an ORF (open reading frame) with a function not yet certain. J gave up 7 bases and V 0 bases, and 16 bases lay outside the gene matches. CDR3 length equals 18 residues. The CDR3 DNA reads TGCGCCAGCAGTCAATCTGGTCTCCTTGAGGGACAGGTCGATGAAGCTTTCTTT. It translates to CASSQSGLLEGQVDEAFF.